Below are 6 T cell receptor beta chains sequenced from a single sample in a study of CD8 T cells in Susac syndrome. RNA amounts of roughly 0.45 to 1 ug underwent reverse transcription with random hexamers. TCRdb itself ran the immunoSEQ multiplex PCR reads through MiXCR, one entry per CDR3 protein. The data contain 250,000 to 300,000 distinct CDR3 sequences, around nine tenths of them singletons. Sequencing was performed on CD8+ T cells from PBMCs. The receptors here all came from a human donor with multiple sclerosis.

V usage is TRBV12-3 or TRBV12-4 and J usage is TRBJ2-7; D ambiguous. Trimming removed 0 bases at V and 5 bases at J, with 8 bases between. This CDR3 is 13 amino acids long. CDR3 coding DNA: TGTGCCAGCAGTTTAGCGAGTTGGAACGAGCAGTACTTC. Protein: CASSLASWNEQYF.

This rearrangement joins TRBV27 to TRBJ2-7; a weak D match, TRBD2 (5 bases). From germline, CDR1 is MNHEY and CDR2 SMNVEV (reference sequence). The V gene lost 5 bases and the J gene lost 6 bases, with 11 bases spanning the gap. The CDR3 spans 12 residues. The CDR3 spells CASSILGSEQYF. In DNA, the CDR3 is TGTGCCAGCAGTATTCTGGGGAGCGAGCAGTACTTC.

The chain has TRBV11-2 and TRBJ1-1; a possible D gene is TRBD1 (5 bases). V lost 5 bases and J lost 4, with 11 bases in between. CDR3 length: 13 residues. In germline, CDR1 is SGHAT, CDR2 FQNNGV. The chain's CDR3 is CASSGTGATEAFF. CDR3 coding DNA: TGTGCCAGCAGCGGCACAGGAGCCACTGAAGCTTTCTTT.

V and J are TRBV7-2 and TRBJ1-1, with D perhaps matching TRBD1 (5 bases). The CDR3 has 16 residues. Germline V gene lookup returns CDR1 SGHTA and CDR2 FQGNSA. V was clipped by 1 base and J by 0 bases, with 12 bases between them. As DNA, the CDR3 is TGTGCCAGCAGCTTAGTCGACCGAGGGGTGAACACTGAAGCTTTCTTT. Residues: CASSLVDRGVNTEAFF. Full variable domain (outside the CDR3, taken from reference TRBV7-2 and TRBJ1-1): GAGVSQSPSNKVTEKGKDVELRCDPISGHTALYWYRQSLGQGLEFLIYFQGNSAPDKSGLPSDRFSAERTGGSVSTLTIQRTQQEDSAVYLCASSLVDRGVNTEAFFGQGTRLTVV.

The rearrangement joins TRBV5-6 to TRBJ2-1; 7 bases map to TRBD2. Per the germline V gene, CDR1 is SGHDT and CDR2 is YYEEEE. V lost 9 bases and J lost 10; bases outside the gene matches: 16. The CDR3 has 14 amino acids. The CDR3 spells CATLYEGGPREQFF. CDR3 DNA: TGTGCCACTCTATATGAGGGAGGGCCTCGGGAGCAGTTCTTC.

The chain joins TRBV24-1 to TRBJ1-5; 7 bases line up with TRBD1. Unmatched junction bases numbered 11, after V lost 3 bases and J lost 4 bases. This CDR3 region has 17 residues. In germline, CDR1 is KGHDR, CDR2 SFDVKD. The CDR3 sequence: CATSDTGTVEGNQPQHF. CDR3 nucleotide sequence: TGTGCCACCAGTGATACTGGGACAGTAGAGGGAAATCAGCCCCAGCATTTT.